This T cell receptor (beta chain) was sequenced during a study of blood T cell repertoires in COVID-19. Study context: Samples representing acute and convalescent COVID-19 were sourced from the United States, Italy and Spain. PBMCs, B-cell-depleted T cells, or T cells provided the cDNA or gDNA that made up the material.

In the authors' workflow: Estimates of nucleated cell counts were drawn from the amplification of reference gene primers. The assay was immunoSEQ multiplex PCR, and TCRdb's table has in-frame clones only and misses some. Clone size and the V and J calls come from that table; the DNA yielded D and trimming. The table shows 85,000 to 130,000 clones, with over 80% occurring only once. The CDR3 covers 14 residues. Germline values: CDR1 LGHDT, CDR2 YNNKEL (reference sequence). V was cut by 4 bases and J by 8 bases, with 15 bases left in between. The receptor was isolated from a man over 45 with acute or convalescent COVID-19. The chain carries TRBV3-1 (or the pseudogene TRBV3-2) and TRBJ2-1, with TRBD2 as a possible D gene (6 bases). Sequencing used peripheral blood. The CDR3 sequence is CASSLGLPTDEQFF. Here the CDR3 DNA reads TGTGCCAGCAGCCTCGGACTACCCACGGATGAGCAGTTCTTC.